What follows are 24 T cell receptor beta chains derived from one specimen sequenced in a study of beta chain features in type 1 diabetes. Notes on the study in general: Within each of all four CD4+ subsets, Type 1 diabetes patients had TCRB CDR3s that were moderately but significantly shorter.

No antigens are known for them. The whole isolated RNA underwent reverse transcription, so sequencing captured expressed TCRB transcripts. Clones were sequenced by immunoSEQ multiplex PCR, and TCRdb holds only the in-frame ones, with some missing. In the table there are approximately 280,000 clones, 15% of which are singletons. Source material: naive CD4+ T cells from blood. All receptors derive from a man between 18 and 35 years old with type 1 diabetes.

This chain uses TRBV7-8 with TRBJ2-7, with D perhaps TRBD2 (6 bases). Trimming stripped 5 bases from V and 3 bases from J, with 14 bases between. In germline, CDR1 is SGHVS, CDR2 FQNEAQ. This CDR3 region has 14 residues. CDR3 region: CASSPGPEGYEQYF. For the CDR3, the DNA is TGTGCCAGCAGCCCCGGACCGGAGGGCTACGAGCAGTACTTC.

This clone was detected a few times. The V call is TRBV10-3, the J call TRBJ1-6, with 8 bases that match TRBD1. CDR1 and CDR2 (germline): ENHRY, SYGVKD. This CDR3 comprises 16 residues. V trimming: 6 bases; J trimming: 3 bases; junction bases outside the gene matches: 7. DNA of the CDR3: TGTGCCATCAGCACCGGGACAGGCAACTATAATTCACCCCTCCACTTT. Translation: CAISTGTGNYNSPLHF.

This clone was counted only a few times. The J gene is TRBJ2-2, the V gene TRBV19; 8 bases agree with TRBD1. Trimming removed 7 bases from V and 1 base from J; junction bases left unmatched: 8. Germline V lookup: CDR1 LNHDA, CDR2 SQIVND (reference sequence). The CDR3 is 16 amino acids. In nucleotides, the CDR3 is TGTGCCAGTACCGATACAGGGGGACTGAACACCGGGGAGCTGTTTTTT. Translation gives CASTDTGGLNTGELFF.

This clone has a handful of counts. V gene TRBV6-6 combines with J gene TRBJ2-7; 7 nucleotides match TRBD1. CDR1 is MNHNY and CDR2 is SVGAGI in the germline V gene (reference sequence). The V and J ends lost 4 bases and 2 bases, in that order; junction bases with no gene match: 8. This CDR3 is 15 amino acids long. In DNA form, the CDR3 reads TGTGCCAGCAGTTCTACCGGGACAGCTGCCTACGAGCAGTACTTC. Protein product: CASSSTGTAAYEQYF.

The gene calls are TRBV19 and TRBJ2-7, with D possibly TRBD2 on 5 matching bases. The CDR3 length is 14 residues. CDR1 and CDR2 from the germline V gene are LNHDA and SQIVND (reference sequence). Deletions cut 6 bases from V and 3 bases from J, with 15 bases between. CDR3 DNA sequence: TGTGCCAGTAGCAAGTACGGGGTAGGCTACGAGCAGTACTTC. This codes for CASSKYGVGYEQYF.

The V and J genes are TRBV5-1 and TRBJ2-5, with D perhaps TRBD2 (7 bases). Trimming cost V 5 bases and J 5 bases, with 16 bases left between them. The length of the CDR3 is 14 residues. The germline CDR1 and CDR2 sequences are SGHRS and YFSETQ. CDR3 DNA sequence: TGCGCCAGCAGAAAGGTTGGGGGGGGCGAGACCCAGTACTTC. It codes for CASRKVGGGETQYF.

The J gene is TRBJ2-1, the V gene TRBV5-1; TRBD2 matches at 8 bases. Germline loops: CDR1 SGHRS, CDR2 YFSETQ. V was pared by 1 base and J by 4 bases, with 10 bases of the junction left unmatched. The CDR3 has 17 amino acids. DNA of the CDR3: TGCGCCAGCAGCTTGCTTATTGAGCGGGAGTTATACAATGAGCAGTTCTTC. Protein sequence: CASSLLIERELYNEQFF.

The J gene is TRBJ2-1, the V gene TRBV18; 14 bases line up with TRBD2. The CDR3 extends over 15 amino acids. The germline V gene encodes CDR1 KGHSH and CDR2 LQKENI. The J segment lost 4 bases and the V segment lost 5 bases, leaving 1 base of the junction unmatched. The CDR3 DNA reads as TGTGCCAGCTCATGGACTAGCGGGAGGTACAATGAGCAGTTCTTC. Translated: CASSWTSGRYNEQFF.

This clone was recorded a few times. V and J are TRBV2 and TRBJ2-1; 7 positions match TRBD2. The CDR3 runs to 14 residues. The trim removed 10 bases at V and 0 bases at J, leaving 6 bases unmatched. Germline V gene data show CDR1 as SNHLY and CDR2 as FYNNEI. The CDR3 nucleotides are TGTGCCACCTCGGGACTATACTCCTACAATGAGCAGTTCTTC. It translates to CATSGLYSYNEQFF.

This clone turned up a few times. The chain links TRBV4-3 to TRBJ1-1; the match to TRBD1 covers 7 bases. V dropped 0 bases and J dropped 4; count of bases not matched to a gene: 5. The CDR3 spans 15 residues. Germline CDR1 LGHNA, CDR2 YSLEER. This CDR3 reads CASSQETGRGTEAFF. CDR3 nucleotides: TGCGCCAGCAGCCAAGAGACAGGGCGCGGCACTGAAGCTTTCTTT.

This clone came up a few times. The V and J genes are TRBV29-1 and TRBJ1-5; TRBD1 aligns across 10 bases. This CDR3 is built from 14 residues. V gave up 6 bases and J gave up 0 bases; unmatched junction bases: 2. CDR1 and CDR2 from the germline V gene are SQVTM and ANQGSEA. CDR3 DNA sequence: TGCAGCGTGGGGGACAGGGGTAGCAATCAGCCCCAGCATTTT. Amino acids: CSVGDRGSNQPQHF.

The CDR3 region has the DNA TGTGCCAGCAGTGAAGGTGCGAGAGAGACCCAGTACTTC. It specifies CASSEGARETQYF. This chain joins TRBV2 and TRBJ2-5; D is undetermined. V lost 1 base and J 4 bases, leaving 7 bases between the germline ends. CDR1 and CDR2 from the germline V gene are SNHLY and FYNNEI. This CDR3 has 13 residues.

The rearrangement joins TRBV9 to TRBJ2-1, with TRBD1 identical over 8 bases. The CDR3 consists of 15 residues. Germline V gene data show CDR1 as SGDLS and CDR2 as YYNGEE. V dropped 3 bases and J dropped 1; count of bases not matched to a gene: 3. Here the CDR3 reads CASSGQGLSYNEQFF. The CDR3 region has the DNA TGTGCCAGCAGCGGACAGGGGTTGTCCTACAATGAGCAGTTCTTC.

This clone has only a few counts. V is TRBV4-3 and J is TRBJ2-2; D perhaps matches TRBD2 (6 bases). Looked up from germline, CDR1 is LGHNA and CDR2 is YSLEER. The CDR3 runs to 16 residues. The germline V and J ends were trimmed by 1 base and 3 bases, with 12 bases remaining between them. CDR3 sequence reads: CASSQGGAGYTGELFF. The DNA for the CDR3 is TGCGCCAGCAGCCAAGGCGGGGCAGGGTACACCGGGGAGCTGTTTTTT.

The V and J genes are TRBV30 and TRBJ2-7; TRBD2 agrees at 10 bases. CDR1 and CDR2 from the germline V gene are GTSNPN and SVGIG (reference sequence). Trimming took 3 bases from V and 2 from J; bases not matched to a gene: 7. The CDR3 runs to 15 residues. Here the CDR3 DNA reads TGTGCCTGGAGGCTAACTAGCGGGATCGCCTACGAGCAGTACTTC. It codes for CAWRLTSGIAYEQYF.

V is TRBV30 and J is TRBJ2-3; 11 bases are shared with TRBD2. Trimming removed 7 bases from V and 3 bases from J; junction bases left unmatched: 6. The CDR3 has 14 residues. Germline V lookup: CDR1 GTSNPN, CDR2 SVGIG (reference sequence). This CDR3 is CALGASGRTDTQYF. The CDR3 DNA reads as TGTGCCTTGGGAGCTAGCGGGAGGACAGATACGCAGTATTTT.

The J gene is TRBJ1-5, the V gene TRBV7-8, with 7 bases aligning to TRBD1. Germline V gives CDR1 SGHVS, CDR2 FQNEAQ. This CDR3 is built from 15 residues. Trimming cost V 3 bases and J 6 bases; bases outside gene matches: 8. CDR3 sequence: CASSLRQGLSQPQHF. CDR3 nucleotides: TGTGCCAGCAGCTTGCGACAGGGATTAAGTCAGCCCCAGCATTTT.

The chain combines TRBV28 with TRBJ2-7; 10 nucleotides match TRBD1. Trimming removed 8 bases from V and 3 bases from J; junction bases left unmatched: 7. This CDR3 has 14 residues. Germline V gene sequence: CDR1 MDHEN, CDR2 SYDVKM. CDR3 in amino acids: CASQLGTGDYEQYF. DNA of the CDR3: TGTGCCAGCCAACTTGGGACAGGGGACTACGAGCAGTACTTC.

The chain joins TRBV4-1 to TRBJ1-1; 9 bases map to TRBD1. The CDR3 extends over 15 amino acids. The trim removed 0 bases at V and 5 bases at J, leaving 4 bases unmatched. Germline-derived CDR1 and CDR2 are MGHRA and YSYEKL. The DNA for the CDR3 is TGCGCCAGCAGCCAAGATGACAGGGGGAGGACTGAAGCTTTCTTT. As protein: CASSQDDRGRTEAFF.

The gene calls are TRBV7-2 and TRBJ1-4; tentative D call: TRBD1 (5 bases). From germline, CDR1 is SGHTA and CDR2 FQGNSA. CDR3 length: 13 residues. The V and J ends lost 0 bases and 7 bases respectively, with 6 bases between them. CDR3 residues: CASSLAGVEKLFF. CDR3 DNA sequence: TGTGCCAGCAGCTTAGCAGGGGTTGAAAAACTGTTTTTT.

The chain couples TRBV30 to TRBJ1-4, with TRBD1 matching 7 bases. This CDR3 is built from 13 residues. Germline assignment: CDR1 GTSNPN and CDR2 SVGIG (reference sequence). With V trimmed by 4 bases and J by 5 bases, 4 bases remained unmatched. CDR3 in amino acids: CAWTGTVNEKLFF. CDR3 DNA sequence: TGTGCCTGGACCGGGACAGTAAATGAAAAACTGTTTTTT.

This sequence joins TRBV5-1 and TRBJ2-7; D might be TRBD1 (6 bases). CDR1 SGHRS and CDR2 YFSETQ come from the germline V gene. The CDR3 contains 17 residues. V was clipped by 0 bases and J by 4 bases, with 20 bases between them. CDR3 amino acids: CASSLVPDLGATYEQYF. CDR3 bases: TGCGCCAGCAGCTTGGTGCCCGACTTGGGGGCCACTTACGAGCAGTACTTC.

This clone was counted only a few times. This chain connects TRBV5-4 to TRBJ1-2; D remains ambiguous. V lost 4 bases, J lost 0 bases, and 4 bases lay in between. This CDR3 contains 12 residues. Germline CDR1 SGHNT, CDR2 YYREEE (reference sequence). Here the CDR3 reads CASSPTNYGYTF. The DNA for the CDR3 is TGTGCCAGCAGCCCTACTAACTATGGCTACACCTTC.

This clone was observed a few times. CDR3 loop: CAWSVGGEAGYTF. CDR3 nucleotides: TGTGCCTGGAGTGTAGGGGGGGAGGCTGGCTACACCTTC. The chain employs TRBV30 and TRBJ1-2; tentative D call: TRBD1 (6 bases). V was cut by 0 bases and J by 7 bases, with 12 bases left in between. Germline CDR1 GTSNPN, CDR2 SVGIG (reference sequence). This CDR3 comprises 13 residues.